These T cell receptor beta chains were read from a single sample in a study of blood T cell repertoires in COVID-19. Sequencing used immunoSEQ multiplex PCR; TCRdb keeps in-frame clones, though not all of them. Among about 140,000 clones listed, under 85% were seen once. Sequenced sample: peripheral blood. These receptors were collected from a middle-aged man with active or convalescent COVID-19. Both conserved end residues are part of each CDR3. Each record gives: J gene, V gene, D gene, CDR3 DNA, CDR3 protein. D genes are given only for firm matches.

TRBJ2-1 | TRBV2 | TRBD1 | TGTGCCAGCACCCAGGGGGACAATGAGCAGTTCTTC | CASTQGDNEQFF
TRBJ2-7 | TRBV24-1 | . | TGTGCCACCAGTGACACCGGGACAGCGGGCTACGAGCAGTACTTC | CATSDTGTAGYEQYF
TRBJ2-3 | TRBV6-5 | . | TGTGCCGTGGGGAGCTCCTATCACGCAGATACGCAGTATTTT | CAVGSSYHADTQYF
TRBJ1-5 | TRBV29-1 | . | TGCAGCGTTGTGGAGACAGGTTTGACTCAGCCCCAGCATTTT | CSVVETGLTQPQHF
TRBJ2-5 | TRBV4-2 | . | TGTGCCAGCAGCCAAGTTGCGGGAACCCAAGAGACCCAGTACTTC | CASSQVAGTQETQYF
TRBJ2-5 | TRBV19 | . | TGTGCCAGTAGTCTGGATCCGGGAGAGACCCAGTACTTC | CASSLDPGETQYF
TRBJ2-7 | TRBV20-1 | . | TGCAGTGCTAGTAGCCAGGGCTACGAGCAGTACTTC | CSASSQGYEQYF
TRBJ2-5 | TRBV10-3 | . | TGTGCCATCAATCAGGGGGGCCAAGAGACCCAGTACTTC | CAINQGGQETQYF
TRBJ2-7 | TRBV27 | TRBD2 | TGTGCCAGCAGTCCGAGGGGGACTAGCGGGGGAACTGCCTACGAGCAGTACTTC | CASSPRGTSGGTAYEQYF
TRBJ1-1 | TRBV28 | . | TGTGCCACCACCGGTGAAAGCACTGAAGCTTTCTTT | CATTGESTEAFF
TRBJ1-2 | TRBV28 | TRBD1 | TGTGCCAGCAGTTTAAGTTGGTCAGGGGGGAAATTGGGCTACACCTTC | CASSLSWSGGKLGYTF
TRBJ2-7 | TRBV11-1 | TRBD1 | TGTGCCAGCAGCTTCAGGGGGCCGCCCTCCTACGAGCAGTACTTC | CASSFRGPPSYEQYF
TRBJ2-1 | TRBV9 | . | TGTGCCAGCAGCGTAAGGGAGAATGAGCAGTTCTTC | CASSVRENEQFF
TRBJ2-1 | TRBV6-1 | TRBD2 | TGTGCCAGCAGTGAACCCCTAGCGGGAGGGGGGAATGAGCAGTTCTTC | CASSEPLAGGGNEQFF